The 32 T cell receptor beta chains given below trace back to one sample, sequenced in a study of blood T cell repertoires in COVID-19. Method: immunoSEQ multiplex PCR; TCRdb's copy keeps in-frame clones and lacks some. Here the sample spans about 42,000 clones, 70% to 90% being singletons. Sample: peripheral blood. The receptors shown here come from a woman between 70 and 85 years old in a cohort sampled during active COVID-19.

The gene calls are TRBV19 and TRBJ1-2; the D gene is possibly TRBD1 (5 bases). The germline V gene encodes CDR1 LNHDA and CDR2 SQIVND (reference sequence). This CDR3 region has 14 residues. Trimming pared 10 bases from V and 5 bases from J, leaving 20 bases between. CDR3: CATKDRPGQYGYTF. CDR3 DNA sequence: TGTGCCACCAAGGACCGCCCAGGGCAATATGGCTACACCTTC.

The chain couples TRBV19 to TRBJ2-5; no definite D call. Per germline, CDR1 LNHDA and CDR2 SQIVND (reference sequence). The ends were cut back, 10 bases at V and 0 bases at J, with 12 bases in the middle. CDR3 size: 13 residues. This chain's CDR3 is CATGKRYQETQYF. The CDR3 DNA follows: TGTGCCACTGGAAAGAGGTACCAAGAGACCCAGTACTTC.

The genes are TRBV24-1 and TRBJ1-1; D remains ambiguous. In germline, CDR1 is KGHDR, CDR2 SFDVKD. V was clipped by 5 bases and J by 6 bases, with 6 bases between them. The CDR3 has 11 residues. CDR3 residues: CATSGYSEAFF. In DNA form, the CDR3 reads TGTGCCACCAGTGGTTACTCTGAAGCTTTCTTT.

The chain uses TRBV7-6 and TRBJ2-1; 9 bases are a match to TRBD2. This CDR3 region has 15 residues. Per the germline V gene, CDR1 is SGHVS and CDR2 is FNYEAQ. V gave up 4 bases and J gave up 4 bases; unmatched junction bases: 5. The CDR3 DNA follows: TGTGCCAGCAGCTCAGGGGGACTAGCTTACAATGAGCAGTTCTTC. Its translation is CASSSGGLAYNEQFF.

The V gene is TRBV5-4, the J gene TRBJ2-1, with D tentatively TRBD1 (6 bases). V shed 4 bases and J shed 6 bases, with 17 bases lying between them. CDR1 SGHNT and CDR2 YYREEE come from the germline V gene (reference sequence). This CDR3 has 15 residues. CDR3 bases: TGTGCCAGCAGCGACACGATGCAGGGGTTCAATGAGCAGTTCTTC. Residues: CASSDTMQGFNEQFF.

The chain uses TRBV6-5 and TRBJ2-2; D may be TRBD1 (6 bases). The CDR3 totals 14 residues. The germline V gene has CDR1 MNHEY and CDR2 SVGAGI. V was shortened by 9 bases and J by 0 bases, with 11 bases between the two germline ends. The CDR3: CASTQGANTGELFF. The CDR3 bases are TGTGCCAGTACACAGGGCGCGAACACCGGGGAGCTGTTTTTT.

This chain uses TRBV28 with TRBJ1-3, with TRBD1 matching 7 bases. The germline CDR1 and CDR2 sequences are MDHEN and SYDVKM. V trimming: 8 bases; J trimming: 9 bases; junction bases outside the gene matches: 4. The CDR3 covers 11 residues. CDR3 protein: CASQQGGTIYF. CDR3 DNA sequence: TGTGCCAGCCAGCAGGGGGGCACCATATATTTT.

This sequence joins TRBV2 and TRBJ1-2, with 10 bases aligning to TRBD1. V shed 3 bases and J 7 bases; nucleotides not matched to a gene: 5. The CDR3 length is 14 residues. CDR1 is SNHLY, CDR2 FYNNEI, per germline. CDR3 nucleotides: TGTGCCAGCAGTGACCGGACAGGGGGATCTGGCTACACCTTC. Amino acids: CASSDRTGGSGYTF.

This sequence joins TRBV5-1 and TRBJ1-1; the D is unclear. The CDR3 covers 13 residues. The V end lost 0 bases, the J end lost 5 bases, and 8 bases lay between the germline ends. CDR1 is SGHRS, CDR2 YFSETQ, per germline. CDR3 residues: CASSLGWRTEAFF. The CDR3 bases are TGCGCCAGCAGCTTGGGGTGGAGGACTGAAGCTTTCTTT.

The V and J genes are TRBV6-4 and TRBJ2-2; D perhaps matches TRBD1 (5 bases). The germline V gene encodes CDR1 MRHNA and CDR2 SNTAGT. The CDR3 runs to 14 residues. Trimming cost V 0 bases and J 6 bases, with 8 bases left between them. The CDR3 DNA reads as TGTGCCAGCAGTGACTCATGGGGCGCCGGGGAGCTGTTTTTT. Its protein is CASSDSWGAGELFF.

CDR3 amino acids: CASSQVGELAKNIQYF. The CDR3 nucleotides are TGCGCCAGCAGCCAGGTGGGAGAGCTAGCCAAAAACATTCAGTACTTC. The chain recombines TRBV5-1 with TRBJ2-4; perhaps TRBD2 as D (5 bases). Germline CDR1 SGHRS, CDR2 YFSETQ. This CDR3 spans 16 amino acids. Trimming left V 4 bases short and J 0 bases short, with 14 bases between.

The CDR3 sequence is CASSLGQGVVGSYEQYF. CDR3 coding DNA: TGTGCCAGCAGCTTGGGACAGGGGGTTGTGGGCTCCTACGAGCAGTACTTC. The gene calls are TRBV7-2 and TRBJ2-7; TRBD1 agrees at 11 bases. The germline gives CDR1 SGHTA, CDR2 FQGNSA. V was clipped by 3 bases and J by 0 bases; unmatched bases: 7. The CDR3 has 17 residues. Full variable domain (rest looked up from reference TRBV7-2 and TRBJ2-7): GAGVSQSPSNKVTEKGKDVELRCDPISGHTALYWYRQSLGQGLEFLIYFQGNSAPDKSGLPSDRFSAERTGGSVSTLTIQRTQQEDSAVYLCASSLGQGVVGSYEQYFGPGTRLTVT.

V and J are TRBV5-5 and TRBJ2-3, with 9 bases lining up with TRBD2. The CDR3 runs to 16 residues. Germline V lookup: CDR1 SGHKS, CDR2 YYEKEE (reference sequence). Germline trimming cut 7 bases from V and 4 bases from J; bases unmatched to any gene: 13. CDR3 nucleotide sequence: TGTGCCAGCCTCCCGGGGGGCGGGAGGGGTCCAGATACGCAGTATTTT. Translated, it gives CASLPGGGRGPDTQYF.

The rearrangement uses TRBV5-1 and TRBJ1-5; D perhaps matches TRBD1 (5 bases). The V gene's germline CDR1 is SGHRS and CDR2 YFSETQ. CDR3 length: 13 amino acids. V lost 4 bases, J lost 9 bases, and 14 bases lay in between. Written as DNA, the CDR3 is TGCGCCAGCAGCGAAGAGGGACTGCGGCCCCAGCATTTT. Residues: CASSEEGLRPQHF.

V and J are TRBV11-2 and TRBJ2-2; 8 bases align to TRBD2. V gave up 3 bases and J gave up 6 bases; unmatched junction bases: 6. The CDR3 is 15 residues long. Germline V gives CDR1 SGHAT, CDR2 FQNNGV. The CDR3 coding sequence is TGTGCCAGCAGCTTTCCAGCGGGAGCCGCCGGGGAGCTGTTTTTT. Protein sequence: CASSFPAGAAGELFF.

This chain connects TRBV2 to TRBJ1-5; possibly TRBD1 for D (6 bases). V gave up 3 bases and J gave up 4 bases, with 10 bases separating them. The germline V gene encodes CDR1 SNHLY and CDR2 FYNNEI. The CDR3 length is 14 residues. The CDR3, as DNA: TGTGCCAGCAGTGACAGGGGTTGGAATCAGCCCCAGCATTTT. Protein product: CASSDRGWNQPQHF.

This chain links TRBV9 with TRBJ2-3; no firm D call. Trimming took off 0 bases at V and 0 bases at J, with 14 bases between the two ends. Germline values: CDR1 SGDLS, CDR2 YYNGEE. The CDR3 has 17 amino acids. The CDR3 sequence: CASSVEPGTPSTDTQYF. The DNA of the CDR3 is TGTGCCAGCAGCGTAGAACCAGGCACTCCTAGCACAGATACGCAGTATTTT.

This chain joins TRBV9 and TRBJ1-3; 7 bases line up with TRBD1. The CDR3 contains 16 residues. J lost 2 bases, V lost 3 bases, and 8 bases had no gene match. Per germline, CDR1 SGDLS and CDR2 YYNGEE. CDR3 sequence reads: CASSARPTGTGNTIYF. CDR3 DNA sequence: TGTGCCAGCAGCGCGCGCCCGACAGGGACTGGAAACACCATATATTTT.

This clone was counted only a few times. The gene calls are TRBV6-5 and TRBJ2-5; 7 bases line up with TRBD2. The V gene end was trimmed by 6 bases and the J gene end by 5 bases; junction bases not matched to a gene: 6. The length of the CDR3 is 13 residues. CDR1 and CDR2 (germline): MNHEY, SVGAGI. CDR3 region: CASSYSGTETQYF. The CDR3, as DNA: TGTGCCAGCAGCTACAGCGGGACGGAGACCCAGTACTTC.

V usage is TRBV5-1 and J usage is TRBJ1-2; D unresolved. V was pared by 0 bases and J by 1 base, with 10 bases between. Germline V gene lookup returns CDR1 SGHRS and CDR2 YFSETQ. This CDR3 has 15 amino acids. CDR3: CASSLVEGGNYGYTF. The CDR3, as DNA: TGCGCCAGCAGCTTGGTAGAGGGAGGTAACTATGGCTACACCTTC.

This chain links TRBV2 with TRBJ2-2; 8 bases map to TRBD2. CDR1 is SNHLY and CDR2 is FYNNEI in the germline V gene. This CDR3 is built from 12 residues. The V gene end was trimmed by 6 bases and the J gene end by 12 bases; junction bases not matched to a gene: 6. Here the CDR3 reads CASSREGVKLFF. The CDR3 DNA reads as TGTGCCAGCAGCCGGGAGGGGGTAAAGCTGTTTTTT.

This clone was counted once. This chain connects TRBV28 to TRBJ1-5; 9 bases agree with TRBD1. CDR3 size: 16 residues. The V segment lost 2 bases and the J segment 6 bases; nucleotides outside the gene matches: 8. CDR1 and CDR2 (germline): MDHEN, SYDVKM. The CDR3 nucleotides read TGTGCCAGCAGTTTAGTAGGGACAGGGCTAGGTCAGCCCCAGCATTTT. Its translation is CASSLVGTGLGQPQHF.

CDR3 in amino acids: CASSLALQGGQPQHF. The CDR3 DNA reads TGTGCCAGCAGCTTAGCGTTGCAGGGGGGTCAGCCCCAGCATTTT. The chain uses TRBV7-8 and TRBJ1-5; TRBD1 agrees at 7 bases. Germline CDR1 SGHVS, CDR2 FQNEAQ. V dropped 0 bases and J dropped 6; count of bases not matched to a gene: 5. The CDR3 sequence is 15 residues long.

V usage is TRBV2 and J usage is TRBJ2-6; D may be TRBD1 (6 bases). Deletions cut 8 bases from V and 0 bases from J, with 14 bases between. CDR1 and CDR2 (germline): SNHLY, FYNNEI. This CDR3 is 16 amino acids long. CDR3 amino acids: CASSRGSLSGANVLTF. In DNA form, the CDR3 reads TGTGCCAGCTCCAGGGGATCCCTCTCTGGGGCCAACGTCCTGACTTTC.

V is TRBV12-2 and J is TRBJ2-1; the table gives TRBD1 as D, unverified against the DNA. TRBV12-2 counts as a pseudogene. The CDR3 runs 17 residues. The chain's CDR3 is CASRLAGQHSSYNEQFF. CDR3 sequence (DNA): TGTGCAAGTCGCTTAGCGGGACAGCACAGCTCCTACAATGAGCAGTTCTTC.

This clone was found a few times. The chain carries TRBV2 and TRBJ2-2; 14 nucleotides line up with TRBD2. With V trimmed by 5 bases and J by 2 bases, 4 bases remained unmatched. The CDR3 covers 17 residues. Germline values: CDR1 SNHLY, CDR2 FYNNEI. The CDR3 DNA sequence: TGTGCCAGCAGTCCGACTAGCGGGAGGGCCAACACCGGGGAGCTGTTTTTT. Its translation: CASSPTSGRANTGELFF.

V and J are TRBV10-3 and TRBJ2-1; 11 nucleotides align to TRBD2. This CDR3 has 15 residues. Germline values: CDR1 ENHRY, CDR2 SYGVKD. J was trimmed by 5 bases and V by 10 bases; bases with no gene match: 10. CDR3 in amino acids: CATARTSGSHNEQFF. CDR3 DNA: TGTGCCACCGCCCGAACTAGCGGGAGTCACAATGAGCAGTTCTTC.

The chain combines TRBV28 with TRBJ2-5, with D tentatively TRBD2 (5 bases). The V end was cut by 6 bases, the J end by 5 bases, with 19 bases between. The CDR3 runs to 15 residues. Germline lookup yields CDR1 MDHEN and CDR2 SYDVKM. In nucleotides, the CDR3 is TGTGCCAGCAGCCGGACCCTTGTCCCGGGGGAGACCCAGTACTTC. Its protein is CASSRTLVPGETQYF.

The V call is TRBV6-2 or TRBV6-3, the J call TRBJ2-7; D unclear. Germline-derived CDR1 and CDR2 are MNHEY and SVGEGT. The CDR3 loop spans 14 amino acids. V lost 4 bases to trimming and J lost 2 bases, with 12 bases between them. DNA of the CDR3: TGTGCCAGCAGTTCTCTCTCGCGGCCCTACGAGCAGTACTTC. The encoded protein is CASSSLSRPYEQYF.

The chain combines TRBV7-2 with TRBJ2-4; D is possibly TRBD2 (5 bases). V dropped 5 bases and J dropped 10 bases, with 18 bases sitting between them. The CDR3 contains 14 residues. Germline CDR1 reads SGHTA; CDR2 reads FQGNSA. Here the CDR3 reads CASSPPHWRGIQYF. CDR3 DNA: TGTGCCAGCAGCCCGCCCCATTGGCGAGGGATTCAGTACTTC.

CDR3 nucleotide sequence: TGTGCCAGCAGCTATGGGAGCGGGACGCGAGAGCAGTACTTC. Amino acid sequence: CASSYGSGTREQYF. This chain connects TRBV7-9 to TRBJ2-7, with 7 bases matching TRBD2. V trimming: 4 bases; J trimming: 7 bases; junction bases outside the gene matches: 10. Germline V gene sequence: CDR1 SEHNR, CDR2 FQNEAQ (reference sequence). The CDR3 has 14 amino acids.

This clone was found once. CDR3 in DNA: TGTGCCAGTAGTGCCACAGCGGGCTGGGGTTTCAATGAGCAGTTCTTC. This gives the protein CASSATAGWGFNEQFF. V and J are TRBV19 and TRBJ2-1; the D gene is possibly TRBD2 (6 bases). V lost 5 bases to trimming and J lost 6 bases, with 20 bases between them. From germline, CDR1 is LNHDA and CDR2 SQIVND (reference sequence). This CDR3 comprises 16 residues.